Each of the 30 T cell receptor beta chains below was sequenced from the same sample in a study of early T cells in non-severe SARS-CoV-2 infection. TCRdb reprocessed the 5' RACE reads via MiXCR and lists one record per CDR3 protein. The sample lists just under 60,000 distinct CDR3 sequences, 8.9% occurring once. The sample comprised whole blood. These receptors all come from an adult who was a healthcare worker with PCR-confirmed SARS-CoV-2 infection or an uninfected control (not recorded which).

This clonotype has just a few counts. The chain uses TRBV9 and TRBJ2-1; D gene uncertain. Germline V gene lookup returns CDR1 SGDLS and CDR2 YYNGEE. V was cut by 0 bases and J by 9 bases, with 16 bases left in between. The CDR3 totals 15 residues. The CDR3 bases are TGTGCCAGCAGCGTAGGGTCGGATACAACGGGTGAGCAGTTCTTC. Translation: CASSVGSDTTGEQFF.

This clonotype has just a few counts. This chain joins TRBV5-5 and TRBJ1-3; D perhaps matches TRBD1 (5 bases). The CDR3 consists of 17 residues. Germline V gives CDR1 SGHKS, CDR2 YYEKEE (reference sequence). V was pared by 0 bases and J by 0 bases, with 13 bases between. For the CDR3, the DNA is TGTGCCAGCAGCTTGGGGGGACGGCCATTCTCTGGAAACACCATATATTTT. Its protein is CASSLGGRPFSGNTIYF.

This chain connects TRBV10-3 to TRBJ1-2, with D unclear. Per the germline V gene, CDR1 is ENHRY and CDR2 is SYGVKD. The germline V and J ends were trimmed by 0 bases and 8 bases, with 10 bases remaining between them. CDR3 length: 13 residues. In nucleotides, the CDR3 is TGTGCCATCAGTGAGTCCGCGGGGTACGGCTACACCTTC. It encodes CAISESAGYGYTF.

This clonotype was counted at least ten times. DNA of the CDR3: TGTGCCAGCAGTTACGGGGTAGATACGCAGTATTTT. It is translated as CASSYGVDTQYF. V and J are TRBV6-6 and TRBJ2-3; unclear D gene. The length of the CDR3 is 12 residues. The ends were cut back, 2 bases at V and 5 bases at J, with 5 bases in the middle. The germline V gene encodes CDR1 MNHNY and CDR2 SVGAGI (reference sequence).

This clonotype was detected ten times or more. J is TRBJ1-5 and V is TRBV19, with unresolved D. Germline-derived CDR1 and CDR2 are LNHDA and SQIVND (reference sequence). Trimming stripped 7 bases from V and 1 base from J, with 17 bases between. This CDR3 is 16 amino acids long. The CDR3 reads CASTLLSESSNQPQHF. Written as DNA, the CDR3 is TGTGCCAGTACGTTACTGAGTGAATCGAGCAATCAGCCCCAGCATTTT.

This clonotype was counted many times. The V call is TRBV2, the J call TRBJ2-3; D uncertain. This CDR3 contains 11 residues. Germline V gene data show CDR1 as SNHLY and CDR2 as FYNNEI. Trimming removed 7 bases from V and 6 bases from J, with 8 bases in between. CDR3 bases: TGTGCCAGCAACCGCTTGGATACGCAGTATTTT. Amino acids: CASNRLDTQYF.

The chain combines TRBV28 with TRBJ2-7; D is ambiguous. There are 13 residues in the CDR3. Trimming removed 2 bases at V and 2 bases at J, with 7 bases between. In germline, CDR1 is MDHEN, CDR2 SYDVKM. The CDR3 sequence: CASSLLPPYEQYF. CDR3 bases: TGTGCCAGCAGTTTACTCCCGCCCTACGAGCAGTACTTC.

A few counts support this clonotype. The chain has TRBV12-3 or TRBV12-4 and TRBJ2-3, with D perhaps TRBD1 or TRBD2 (5 bases each). Trimming removed 3 bases at V and 0 bases at J, with 13 bases between. The CDR3 totals 16 residues. The chain's CDR3 is CASSLVRGKSTDTQYF. The CDR3 DNA sequence: TGTGCCAGCAGTTTGGTGAGGGGAAAGAGCACAGATACGCAGTATTTT.

This clonotype has just a few counts. The J gene is TRBJ2-3, the V gene TRBV6-2 or TRBV6-3; 7 positions match TRBD2. Germline V gives CDR1 MNHEY, CDR2 SVGEGT. This CDR3 spans 13 amino acids. The V segment lost 5 bases and the J segment 4 bases; nucleotides outside the gene matches: 3. CDR3 DNA sequence: TGTGCCAGCAGTCCGGGACTACCAGATACGCAGTATTTT. Translating gives CASSPGLPDTQYF.

This clonotype has just a few counts. This chain uses TRBV14 with TRBJ2-1, with D uncertain. V was shortened by 4 bases and J by 4 bases, with 11 bases between the two germline ends. Germline CDR1 is SGHDN and CDR2 is FVKESK. This CDR3 has 14 amino acids. The CDR3 DNA reads as TGTGCCAGCAGCCCGTTGGCCCGGTACAATGAGCAGTTCTTC. Protein sequence: CASSPLARYNEQFF.

There are a few counts of this clonotype. The chain joins TRBV7-9 to TRBJ2-2; D gene uncertain. Germline V gene lookup returns CDR1 SEHNR and CDR2 FQNEAQ (reference sequence). The CDR3 consists of 10 residues. Trimming cost V 6 bases and J 6 bases, with 2 bases left between them. This chain's CDR3 is CASSSGELFF. The DNA of the CDR3 is TGTGCCAGCAGTTCCGGGGAGCTGTTTTTT.

The V gene is TRBV7-2, the J gene TRBJ2-1; weak D call: TRBD2 (7 bases). Looked up from germline, CDR1 is SGHTA and CDR2 is FQGNSA. This CDR3 is built from 13 residues. V gave up 7 bases and J gave up 10 bases, with 17 bases separating them. CDR3 bases: TGTGCCAGCACCTGGACGGGGGGCTGGGAGCAGTTCTTC. Translated: CASTWTGGWEQFF.

This clonotype was found many times. The CDR3 spells CASSPVGGRGDEQFF. CDR3 DNA: TGTGCCAGCAGCCCCGTGGGAGGGAGGGGTGATGAGCAGTTCTTC. The genes are TRBV7-3 and TRBJ2-1; the match to TRBD2 covers 7 bases. This CDR3 contains 15 residues. CDR1 is SGHTA, CDR2 FQGTGA, per germline. Unmatched junction bases numbered 12, after V lost 5 bases and J lost 8 bases.

In its sample, this clonotype was seen many times. The chain links TRBV28 to TRBJ2-7; D is ambiguous. CDR1 MDHEN and CDR2 SYDVKM come from the germline V gene. The CDR3 runs to 14 residues. V was shortened by 3 bases and J by 6 bases, with 15 bases between the two germline ends. The CDR3 reads CASSFTGLRGEQYF. CDR3 DNA sequence: TGTGCCAGCAGTTTCACGGGCCTTCGAGGCGAGCAGTACTTC.

The chain uses TRBV12-3 or TRBV12-4 and TRBJ1-5; D gene unclear. The CDR3 has 14 amino acids. The V end lost 3 bases, the J end lost 0 bases, and 6 bases lay between the germline ends. This CDR3 is CASSFVGSNQPQHF. CDR3 in DNA: TGTGCCAGCAGTTTTGTCGGTAGCAATCAGCCCCAGCATTTT.

This clonotype was found many times. The rearrangement uses TRBV29-1 and TRBJ1-2; tentatively, D is TRBD1 (5 bases). The CDR3 runs 11 residues. Germline CDR1 is SQVTM and CDR2 is ANQGSEA. V was pared by 2 bases and J by 7 bases, with 8 bases between. The CDR3 DNA sequence: TGCAGCGTTGAATTTAGGGGTGGCTACACCTTC. It yields the protein CSVEFRGGYTF.

This clonotype was detected ten times or more. V and J are TRBV7-2 and TRBJ1-4; D is undetermined. Trimming cost V 2 bases and J 3 bases, with 10 bases left between them. CDR3 size: 15 residues. Germline V gene sequence: CDR1 SGHTA, CDR2 FQGNSA. DNA for the CDR3: TGTGCCAGCAGCTTAATGGGTGGTGCTAATGAAAAACTGTTTTTT. Translation: CASSLMGGANEKLFF.

This clonotype has a count of ten or more. The rearrangement joins TRBV5-5 to TRBJ2-7, with D perhaps matching TRBD1 or TRBD2 (5 bases each). V lost 7 bases and J lost 0, with 14 bases in between. This CDR3 is 14 amino acids long. The germline V gene has CDR1 SGHKS and CDR2 YYEKEE (reference sequence). DNA of the CDR3: TGTGCCAGCTCTAGGAGCGGACACTCCTACGAGCAGTACTTC. This gives the protein CASSRSGHSYEQYF.

The rearrangement joins TRBV6-5 to TRBJ2-1; D might be TRBD1 or TRBD2, each matching 5 bases. V was shortened by 2 bases and J by 0 bases, with 8 bases between the two germline ends. The germline V gene encodes CDR1 MNHEY and CDR2 SVGAGI. The CDR3 is 15 amino acids. The CDR3 DNA reads TGTGCCAGCAGTTACACTAGGGGCTCCTACAATGAGCAGTTCTTC. It encodes CASSYTRGSYNEQFF.

The sample holds many counts of this clonotype. The DNA of the CDR3 is TGCAGTGCTTGGCCTTCGGACAGGGGGCTCGTATGGACTGAAGCTTTCTTT. Translating gives CSAWPSDRGLVWTEAFF. The J gene is TRBJ1-1, the V gene TRBV20-1; 11 nucleotides align to TRBD1. The CDR3 extends over 17 amino acids. J was trimmed by 5 bases and V by 5 bases; bases with no gene match: 16. Germline CDR1 DFQATT, CDR2 SNEGSKA (reference sequence).

This clonotype was observed at least ten times. The chain couples TRBV12-3 or TRBV12-4 to TRBJ2-2, with D hard to call. V was cut by 6 bases and J by 5 bases, with 16 bases left in between. This CDR3 is built from 15 residues. The CDR3 loop reads CASRGTKWVTGELFF. In DNA, the CDR3 is TGTGCCAGCAGGGGAACAAAATGGGTTACCGGGGAGCTGTTTTTT.

This clonotype was seen at least ten times. The V gene is TRBV7-2, the J gene TRBJ2-7; D is ambiguous. The V end was cut by 5 bases, the J end by 0 bases, with 8 bases between. The germline CDR1 and CDR2 sequences are SGHTA and FQGNSA. The CDR3 loop spans 13 amino acids. The CDR3 here is CASSPLPSYEQYF. The CDR3 coding sequence is TGTGCCAGCAGCCCCCTACCCTCCTACGAGCAGTACTTC.

In its sample, this clonotype was seen many times. This chain uses TRBV7-2 with TRBJ2-3, with TRBD1 identical over 11 bases. J lost 0 bases, V lost 5 bases, and 19 bases had no gene match. Germline V gene lookup returns CDR1 SGHTA and CDR2 FQGNSA. This CDR3 spans 21 amino acids. This CDR3 reads CASSPTFPGQGVPSSTDTQYF. The CDR3 nucleotides are TGTGCCAGCAGCCCGACCTTTCCGGGACAGGGGGTCCCGTCTAGCACAGATACGCAGTATTTT.

This clonotype was seen at least ten times. The rearrangement links TRBV24-1 to TRBJ1-1; D is unresolved. Trimming cost V 6 bases and J 1 base, with 8 bases left between them. Germline V CDR1 and CDR2: KGHDR, SFDVKD. The CDR3 covers 13 residues. The CDR3 loop reads CATSTQQNTEAFF. Written as DNA, the CDR3 is TGTGCCACCAGTACACAGCAGAACACTGAAGCTTTCTTT.

In this sample, this clonotype turned up a few times. The chain employs TRBV25-1 and TRBJ1-1; no definite D call. This CDR3 has 14 amino acids. The ends were cut back, 5 bases at V and 2 bases at J, with 12 bases in the middle. CDR1 and CDR2 (germline): MGHDK, SYGVNS. CDR3: CASSNTGINTEAFF. CDR3 nucleotides: TGTGCCAGCAGTAATACGGGGATCAACACTGAAGCTTTCTTT.

V and J are TRBV28 and TRBJ1-6; no reliable D call. Germline V lookup: CDR1 MDHEN, CDR2 SYDVKM. V was cut by 11 bases and J by 6 bases, with 14 bases left in between. The CDR3 is 13 amino acids. In DNA form, the CDR3 reads TGTGCCTCCTCCGGGCGGCCTAATTCACCCCTCCACTTT. Protein product: CASSGRPNSPLHF.

This clonotype was found many times. CDR3 loop: CASSQSQAYEQYF. In nucleotides, the CDR3 is TGCGCCAGCAGCCAATCCCAGGCCTACGAGCAGTACTTC. The rearrangement links TRBV4-3 to TRBJ2-7; no definite D call. V was cut by 2 bases and J by 2 bases, with 7 bases left in between. Per germline, CDR1 LGHNA and CDR2 YSLEER. The CDR3 runs 13 residues.

There are a few counts of this clonotype. The V and J genes are TRBV5-1 and TRBJ2-1; D might be TRBD2 (6 bases). The CDR3 consists of 15 residues. Germline values: CDR1 SGHRS, CDR2 YFSETQ. Trimming left V 3 bases short and J 4 bases short, with 14 bases between. CDR3 bases: TGCGCCAGCAGCTCGGGACTGGAAACGTACAATGAGCAGTTCTTC. Amino acid sequence: CASSSGLETYNEQFF.

This clonotype was detected many times. CDR3 in amino acids: CASSPIPQEIDRGYTF. The CDR3, as DNA: TGTGCCAGCTCACCAATACCGCAGGAAATCGATAGGGGCTACACCTTC. V usage is TRBV18 and J usage is TRBJ1-2, with no clear D. Trimming pared 2 bases from V and 8 bases from J, leaving 21 bases between. The germline V gene encodes CDR1 KGHSH and CDR2 LQKENI. This CDR3 contains 16 residues.

This clonotype showed up just once. This chain joins TRBV6-6 and TRBJ2-5; D remains ambiguous. CDR3 size: 14 residues. V was cut by 4 bases and J by 5 bases, with 14 bases left in between. Germline values: CDR1 MNHNY, CDR2 SVGAGI (reference sequence). CDR3 DNA sequence: TGTGCCAGCAGTTCCCCCATAAGTAGTGAGACCCAGTACTTC. Translating gives CASSSPISSETQYF.